This T cell receptor beta chain was sequenced for a study of CD8 T cells in ankylosing spondylitis. Using quantitative 5'-RACE with molecular barcodes, the authors made TCR beta libraries. TCRdb re-derived calls from the 5' RACE reads in MiXCR, one entry per CDR3 protein. The sample has 750,000 to 850,000 distinct CDR3 sequences, 12% seen once; the top ten hold just over 0.5%. Comment on this clonotype: Its antigen remains unknown.

The study's findings and limits: Made up of 7 to 9 highly homologous variants, a TCR beta motif appeared characteristic of ankylosing spondylitis blood.

The sequenced sample was blood, either unsorted or a sorted T cell fraction (not recorded which). The receptor was derived from a male donor with ankylosing spondylitis.

The CDR3 DNA follows: TGTGCCAGTAGTCTCAGCATATTCGGTTCGCAGTTCTTC. It specifies CASSLSIFGSQFF. J is TRBJ2-1 and V is TRBV19; D is unresolved. Between the trimmed V and J ends, which lost 5 bases and 12 bases, there was a span of 17 bases. The CDR3 totals 13 residues. Germline values: CDR1 LNHDA, CDR2 SQIVND (reference sequence).